This is a list of T cell receptor beta chains from one sample in a study of identical twins. TCRdb fed the 5' RACE reads into MiXCR, producing one record per CDR3 protein. The data contain 450,000 or so distinct CDR3 sequences, approximately 15% of them seen just once; the ten biggest clones take up about 0.52%. These data were also reused for a study on yellow fever vaccine responses in identical twins.

The sequenced sample was CD4+ T cells sorted from blood. These receptors were obtained from a woman between 18 and 29 years old in good health. Both conserved end residues are part of each CDR3. Fields, in order: V gene, clone size, D gene, J gene, CDR3 DNA, CDR3 protein. The D gene is left open where the match is weak. Where a row states a size, it is once, few, many or the class of an expanded clone; other rows omit it.

v_gene: TRBV11-1
abundance: few
d_gene: .
j_gene: TRBJ2-1
CDR3nt: TGTGCCAGCAGCTCGAGACCTCGTTGGCCTAGCCAAGGGCTCGGGAATGAGCAGTTCTTC
CDR3aa: CASSSRPRWPSQGLGNEQFF

v_gene: TRBV14
abundance: many
d_gene: TRBD1
j_gene: TRBJ2-7
CDR3nt: TGTGCCAGCAGCAAACCGGGACAGGCACTCTACGAGCAGTACTTC
CDR3aa: CASSKPGQALYEQYF

v_gene: TRBV19
abundance: few
d_gene: .
j_gene: TRBJ2-3
CDR3nt: TGTGCCAGTAGGCGGCTAGCAGACACAGATACGCAGTATTTT
CDR3aa: CASRRLADTDTQYF

v_gene: TRBV30
abundance: .
d_gene: .
j_gene: TRBJ2-4
CDR3nt: TGTGCCTGGAGCGCAGGGCATACCAAAAACATTCAGTACTTC
CDR3aa: CAWSAGHTKNIQYF

v_gene: TRBV7-2
abundance: many
d_gene: .
j_gene: TRBJ2-2
CDR3nt: TGTGCCAGCAGCTTAAGTCTCGCCGGGGAGCTGTTTTTT
CDR3aa: CASSLSLAGELFF

v_gene: TRBV3-1
abundance: few
d_gene: .
j_gene: TRBJ2-3
CDR3nt: TGTGCCAGCAGCCAAATGGATACGCAGTATTTT
CDR3aa: CASSQMDTQYF

v_gene: TRBV12-3/TRBV12-4
abundance: .
d_gene: .
j_gene: TRBJ2-2
CDR3nt: TGTGCCAGCAGTTTCATCCCCCCGGGGTACACCGGGGAGCTGTTTTTT
CDR3aa: CASSFIPPGYTGELFF

v_gene: TRBV18
abundance: few
d_gene: TRBD2
j_gene: TRBJ2-3
CDR3nt: TGTGCCAGCTCACCCCTTAGCGGGGGGAGCACAGATACGCAGTATTTT
CDR3aa: CASSPLSGGSTDTQYF

v_gene: TRBV29-1
abundance: many
d_gene: .
j_gene: TRBJ2-7
CDR3nt: TGCAGCGTTGTAAGGACGGGGACCTACGAGCAGTACTTC
CDR3aa: CSVVRTGTYEQYF

v_gene: TRBV2
abundance: few
d_gene: TRBD1
j_gene: TRBJ2-3
CDR3nt: TGTGCCAGCAGTTTGACGGGACAGCGCACAGATACGCAGTATTTT
CDR3aa: CASSLTGQRTDTQYF

v_gene: TRBV7-6
abundance: many
d_gene: .
j_gene: TRBJ2-2
CDR3nt: TGTGCCAGCAGCTTGGGCAGGGCAGCCGGGGAGCTGTTTTTT
CDR3aa: CASSLGRAAGELFF

v_gene: TRBV28
abundance: .
d_gene: .
j_gene: TRBJ2-5
CDR3nt: TGTGCCAGCAGCCTAAGGGGGGCCGGGTCTGAGACCCAGTACTTC
CDR3aa: CASSLRGAGSETQYF

v_gene: TRBV14
abundance: .
d_gene: .
j_gene: TRBJ2-4
CDR3nt: TGTGCCAGCAGCCAAGAAGGGGGGGCCAAAAACATTCAGTACTTC
CDR3aa: CASSQEGGAKNIQYF

v_gene: TRBV7-2
abundance: few
d_gene: .
j_gene: TRBJ2-3
CDR3nt: TGTGCCAGCAGCTTAGGTGACCAACTAGCCCGCACAGATACGCAGTATTTT
CDR3aa: CASSLGDQLARTDTQYF

v_gene: TRBV10-3
abundance: many
d_gene: .
j_gene: TRBJ2-1
CDR3nt: TGTGCCATCAGCGTGGCGAGCGGAGACTACAATGAGCAGTTCTTC
CDR3aa: CAISVASGDYNEQFF

v_gene: TRBV29-1
abundance: many
d_gene: .
j_gene: TRBJ2-4
CDR3nt: TGCAGCGTTGACAGGGCTAACATTCAGTACTTC
CDR3aa: CSVDRANIQYF

v_gene: TRBV25-1
abundance: .
d_gene: TRBD1
j_gene: TRBJ2-2
CDR3nt: TGTGCCAGCAGTCGGGGGACAGGCCACGGGGAGCTGTTTTTT
CDR3aa: CASSRGTGHGELFF

v_gene: TRBV7-2
abundance: .
d_gene: .
j_gene: TRBJ2-7
CDR3nt: TGTGCCAGCAGCTTAGTGGGGCGGCAGGTAGTTTACGAGCAGTACTTC
CDR3aa: CASSLVGRQVVYEQYF

v_gene: TRBV5-6
abundance: few
d_gene: .
j_gene: TRBJ2-7
CDR3nt: TGTGCCAGCACCAAGGGGGTTGTTCCCTACGAGCAGTACTTC
CDR3aa: CASTKGVVPYEQYF